This is a list of T cell receptor beta chains from one sample in a study of shared clonotypes between healthy human individuals. TCRdb keeps only in-frame clones here, not all; method: immunoSEQ multiplex PCR. The table lists roughly 850,000 clones, around 96% of them singletons. The sequenced sample consisted of naive CD8+ T cells sorted from blood. These receptors came from a man between 25 and 39 years old in good health. The conserved cysteine and the conserved F or W are not part of the CDR3 here. Fields, in order: V gene, CDR3 protein.

>TRBV27
ASSLKGLAGGTNTDTQY
>TRBV28
ASSWMGPKNYGYT
>TRBV19
ASSIPGLSNQPQH
>TRBV7-8
ASSLPGTGGYGGYT
>TRBV9
ASSPQGNSYNEQF
>TRBV6-6
ASITIDRYSGNTIY
>TRBV7-7
ASSLRTGAYNEQF
>TRBV11-2
ASRHDGSSYNEQF
>TRBV25-1
ASSERGGEGLYGYT
>TRBV2
ASSPRRDQNYNEQF
>TRBV27
ASSLRRREEAYEQY
>TRBV7-2
ASSFFMETQY
>TRBV5-1
ASSLDIGGRAPYNEQF
>TRBV28
ASRGPGTSGPAGELF
>TRBV7-9
ASSLGSGSSYEQY
>TRBV28
ASSSGQENVLT
>TRBV4-2
ASSLGTGTSGEQF
>TRBV7-8
ASSSDTLAYYNEQF